Listed below are T cell receptor beta chains from one sample, sequenced in a study of graft-versus-host responses after intestinal transplantation. Profiled with immunoSEQ multiplex PCR; TCRdb holds only in-frame clones, not every one. The profile shows about 37,000 clones, approximately 86% of them singletons. The specimen comprised ileum tissue, sampled approximately 210 days after intestinal transplant. Every receptor here comes from a human patient who received an intestinal transplant, so some T cells may come from the graft donor. The CDR3 runs from the conserved cysteine through the conserved F or W. The D gene is left open where the match is weak. Clone size is given for some rows only: seen once, a few or many times, or a class if the clone is expanded.

abundance,j_gene,v_gene,d_gene,CDR3nt,CDR3aa
NA,TRBJ1-2,TRBV28,TRBD1,TGTGCCAGCAGGGAACAGGGGTACTATGGCTACACCTTC,CASREQGYYGYTF
NA,TRBJ2-7,TRBV6-5,TRBD1,TGTGCCAGCAGTTACTCGGTCCGGACAGGGGGCGACGAGCAGTACTTC,CASSYSVRTGGDEQYF
NA,TRBJ2-7,TRBV7-6,TRBD1,TGTGCCAGCAGCTTCGTAGGGGCAGGGGGCGAGCAGTACTTC,CASSFVGAGGEQYF
NA,TRBJ2-1,TRBV6-5,TRBD2,TGTGCCAGCAGTTACTCCCTAGCGGGAGAGAATGAGCAGTTCTTC,CASSYSLAGENEQFF
once,TRBJ2-2,TRBV7-2,TRBD2,TGTGCCAGCAGCTCCTGGACTAGCGGGAATACCGGGGAGCTGTTTTTT,CASSSWTSGNTGELFF
NA,TRBJ2-5,TRBV4-2,NA,TGTGCCAGCAGCCAGGTCGCGGGGACTGGAGAAGAGACCCAGTACTTC,CASSQVAGTGEETQYF
NA,TRBJ2-3,TRBV7-2,TRBD2,TGTGCCAGCAGCCACCTAGCGGGAGTTGCAGATACGCAGTATTTT,CASSHLAGVADTQYF
NA,TRBJ1-5,TRBV28,TRBD1,TGTGCCAGCGAGACAGGGGACAATCAGCCCCAGCATTTT,CASETGDNQPQHF
NA,TRBJ1-2,TRBV28,TRBD1,TGTGCCAGCAGTCCCGGGACAGGGAACTATGGCTACACCTTC,CASSPGTGNYGYTF
NA,TRBJ1-2,TRBV6-5,NA,TGTGCCAGCAGTCCCGCTAGAGCTAACTATGGCTACACCTTC,CASSPARANYGYTF
NA,TRBJ1-1,TRBV30,NA,TGTGCCTGGAGTTATCTAAGGAACACTGAAGCTTTCTTT,CAWSYLRNTEAFF
once,TRBJ2-7,TRBV11-2,NA,TGTGCCAGCAGCTTAGATCGCGGTGGCGAGCAGTACTTC,CASSLDRGGEQYF
NA,TRBJ1-1,TRBV7-7,NA,TGTGCTAGCAGCCCCGGGGGAGGGGCCGCGAACACTGAAGCTTTCTTT,CASSPGGGAANTEAFF
NA,TRBJ1-2,TRBV7-2,NA,TGTGCCAGCAGCCGCCCCCCGGGTCATGGCTACACCTTC,CASSRPPGHGYTF
NA,TRBJ2-1,TRBV29-1,NA,TGCTCTTGTAGCAGTTACAATGAGCAGTTCTTC,CSCSSYNEQFF
NA,TRBJ2-3,TRBV4-2,TRBD2,TGTGCCAGCAGCCCCTCTAGCGGAGACTTTAGCACAGATACGCAGTATTTT,CASSPSSGDFSTDTQYF